This T cell receptor beta chain stems from a study of radiation and T cells in renal cell carcinoma (dated by TCRdb to the early 2020s). About the study as a whole: The samples were obtained from a clinical trial, where primary renal cell carcinomas were treated with 15 Gy stereotactic body radiation therapy and then removed by nephrectomy 4 weeks afterward. Across all 53 samples, several million unique CDR3 nucleotide sequences encoding around 2.8 million unique CDR3 amino acid sequences were identified. In total, approximately 53 samples, comprising 26 tumors and approximately 27 peripheral blood samples, were subjected to TCR beta sequencing. Paper-wide results and their limitations: Because pretreatment tumor biopsies were not available, the baseline intratumoral presence of clonotypes could not be determined. Top tumor clonotypes rose in blood from baseline to 2 weeks post-radiation, then contracted by 4 weeks, suggesting transient expansion of tumor-resident clones. Because the trial had a single-armed design, the trial could not examine how radiation dose or scheduling affected the TCR repertoire. Blood repertoire dynamics were not followed beyond 4 weeks after treatment.

TCR beta libraries were generated from genomic DNA with the immunoSEQ kit, following the manufacturer's recommendations. To prepare libraries, a first multiplex PCR with proprietary primers was run, followed by a second PCR that added unique barcodes, and a bead cleanup was done after each round. A positive control reaction and a negative control reaction, both provided in the kit, were run with every batch of samples. The final libraries were assessed on an Agilent 4200 TapeStation D1000 ScreenTape, pooled by volume, and quantified by qPCR. An Illumina NextSeq500 fitted with a MidOutput 150-cycle cartridge performed the sequencing, running 156 Read1 cycles and 15 Index1 cycles with the kit's custom primers. The pooled library was loaded at around 0.93 pM with about 21% PhiX control spiked in. On the study's bioinformatics: Vendor-processed data were analyzed in R, with a clonotype defined as all T cells sharing the same CDR3 nucleotide sequence. In the clone abundance analyses, frequencies in each sample were normalized to that sample's 10,000 most abundant clones. Before analysis, public T cell clones were removed, and these numbered fewer than six per sample on average. An abundance difference of at least 32-fold between compartments was the criterion for calling clonotypes tumor-enriched or baseline blood-enriched. A beta-binomial differential abundance model was used to identify clonotypes that were expanded or contracted between blood time points. Tumor-blood repertoire similarity was measured with the Baroni-Urbani and Buser coefficient, and groups were compared using two-tailed Wilcoxon tests in R. TCRdb took over this immuneACCESS table, retaining in-frame rearrangements with V and J assigned. Such tables are incomplete; in checked studies, under half of the missing clones stem from an unresolved V gene, and the remainder is unexplained. The D gene and trimming were derived from the DNA, and the V and J assignments and clone size from that table. Within this sample are 70,000 or so clones, with more than 75% of them counted one time only. Under 6.5% of the sample comes from the top ten.

Germline trimming: 3 bases from V, 2 bases from J; junction bases outside gene matches: 7. The CDR3 covers 16 residues, taking in both the cysteine and the phenylalanine. Left in the record is the CDR3 DNA by itself, 48 bases read in frame from the first base. Reading the germline V gene (reference sequence) gives CDR1 LNHDA and CDR2 SQIVND. To note about this clone: Its target antigen remains unknown. Per-base quality was not reported, and no clone a single base away is much larger than it.

The meaning of the sample's time point label: blood 2 weeks post-SBRT. The meaning of the sample's treatment or condition label: 15 Gy SBRT to primary tumor, nephrectomy 4 weeks later. Serial peripheral blood from radiation-treated patients was sampled at baseline, 2 weeks and 4 weeks after SBRT to track tumor-enriched clonotypes. Every patient's renal cell carcinoma showed clear cell pathology. Genomic DNA for TCR sequencing was prepared using the QIAamp DNA Blood Mini Kit (Qiagen). Only samples passing all quality control checks were included in the analyses. This chain is built from TRBV19 and TRBJ2-3, with 8 bases aligning to TRBD1. The source is a man in his sixties with renal cell carcinoma. The source material was blood, sampled from a patient whose treatment included radiotherapy and nephrectomy. The bases are TGTGCCAGTAGTATTGTACCGGGACAGGCCACAGATACGCAGTATTTT. It is translated as CASSIVPGQATDTQYF.